The 29 T cell receptor beta chains below all came from one sample that was sequenced in a study of T cell responses to AZD1222 COVID-19 vaccine. Sequencing was performed with immunoSEQ multiplex PCR; in TCRdb, only in-frame clones are kept and a portion is missing. The repertoire holds about 120,000 clones, roughly 85% seen once, with roughly 4% in the top ten. The sample in question was peripheral blood, obtained on day 0 of MenACWY control vaccination. These receptors all stem from an adult in good health.

The chain recombines TRBV30 with TRBJ1-6; no clear D gene. CDR1 is GTSNPN, CDR2 SVGIG, per germline (reference sequence). V was shortened by 3 bases and J by 1 base, with 4 bases between the two germline ends. The CDR3 is made up of 13 amino acids. CDR3: CAWRRSYNSPLHF. As DNA, the CDR3 is TGTGCCTGGAGGAGGTCCTATAATTCACCCCTCCACTTT.

This chain uses TRBV5-4 with TRBJ1-6; 7 nucleotides agree with TRBD1. The V and J ends lost 3 bases and 8 bases, in that order; junction bases with no gene match: 5. CDR3 length: 14 amino acids. CDR1 SGHNT and CDR2 YYREEE come from the germline V gene (reference sequence). In DNA form, the CDR3 reads TGTGCCAGCAGCTCCAGGGGGAGTGATTCACCCCTCCACTTT. Its translation: CASSSRGSDSPLHF.

V gene TRBV15 combines with J gene TRBJ1-1; D is possibly TRBD1 (6 bases). Germline loops: CDR1 LNHNV, CDR2 YYDKDF (reference sequence). The V end was cut by 1 base, the J end by 3 bases, with 9 bases between. The CDR3 spans 14 residues. The CDR3 nucleotides are TGTGCCACCAGCAGAGTAGCAGGGGACACTGAAGCTTTCTTT. This translates into CATSRVAGDTEAFF.

The chain uses TRBV6-1 and TRBJ1-5; a weak D match, TRBD1 (6 bases). The CDR3 runs 15 residues. Trimming stripped 1 base from V and 5 bases from J, with 12 bases between. Germline values: CDR1 MNHNS, CDR2 SASEGT. In DNA form, the CDR3 reads TGTGCCAGCAGTGAAGGCCAGGGGAGAGATCAGCCCCAGCATTTT. It translates to CASSEGQGRDQPQHF.

The J gene is TRBJ1-6, the V gene TRBV2; possibly TRBD1 for D (6 bases). The CDR3 totals 14 residues. The germline V gene has CDR1 SNHLY and CDR2 FYNNEI. Trimming left V 5 bases short and J 6 bases short, with 11 bases between. The CDR3 loop reads CASSFRGLNSPLHF. As DNA, the CDR3 is TGTGCCAGCAGTTTCAGGGGACTTAATTCACCCCTCCACTTT.

The V gene is TRBV19, the J gene TRBJ2-3, with 8 bases identical to TRBD1. This CDR3 region has 14 residues. The junction had 9 bases not matched to a gene; V was cut back by 10 bases and J by 3 bases. Germline V CDR1 and CDR2: LNHDA, SQIVND (reference sequence). The CDR3 loop is CATKTGEWTDTQYF. CDR3 in DNA: TGTGCCACCAAGACAGGGGAATGGACAGATACGCAGTATTTT.

This chain joins TRBV18 and TRBJ2-2; maybe TRBD2 (5 bases). The germline V and J ends were trimmed by 3 bases and 3 bases, with 14 bases remaining between them. CDR1 is KGHSH and CDR2 is LQKENI in the germline V gene. This CDR3 has 16 residues. CDR3 region: CASSPMRVPDTGELFF. CDR3 bases: TGTGCCAGCTCACCCATGAGGGTCCCTGACACCGGGGAGCTGTTTTTT.

The rearrangement uses TRBV27 and TRBJ2-7; 13 bases are a match to TRBD2. V was clipped by 9 bases and J by 2 bases; unmatched bases: 7. The CDR3 covers 15 residues. From germline, CDR1 is MNHEY and CDR2 SMNVEV (reference sequence). CDR3 sequence: CASRGLAGRTYEQYF. The DNA for the CDR3 is TGTGCCAGTCGGGGACTAGCGGGGAGAACCTACGAGCAGTACTTC.

The chain joins TRBV9 to TRBJ2-6, with TRBD1 identical over 8 bases. This CDR3 spans 17 amino acids. The V gene end was trimmed by 0 bases and the J gene end by 2 bases; junction bases not matched to a gene: 4. CDR1 and CDR2 from the germline V gene are SGDLS and YYNGEE. Here the CDR3 reads CASSVVRQGTGANVLTF. CDR3 nucleotides: TGTGCCAGCAGCGTAGTGAGACAGGGGACTGGGGCCAACGTCCTGACTTTC.

This clone was seen a single time. The chain employs TRBV5-1 and TRBJ2-7; D is perhaps TRBD1 (6 bases). Deletions cut 4 bases from V and 6 bases from J, with 11 bases between. Germline-derived CDR1 and CDR2 are SGHRS and YFSETQ. There are 12 residues in the CDR3. The DNA for the CDR3 is TGCGCCAGCAGCCGGGGACACAGCGAGCAGTACTTC. It encodes CASSRGHSEQYF.

V is TRBV19 and J is TRBJ1-6; D is ambiguous. Germline V gene lookup returns CDR1 LNHDA and CDR2 SQIVND (reference sequence). Trimming left V 3 bases short and J 2 bases short, with 11 bases between. The CDR3 extends over 16 amino acids. The CDR3 here is CASSIRTGAYNSPLHF. As DNA, the CDR3 is TGTGCCAGTAGTATCCGGACCGGCGCCTATAATTCACCCCTCCACTTT. Supplemented by reference TRBV19 and TRBJ1-6, the full variable domain reads DGGITQSPKYLFRKEGQNVTLSCEQNLNHDAMYWYRQDPGQGLRLIYYSQIVNDFQKGDIAEGYSVSREKKESFPLTVTSAQKNPTAFYLCASSIRTGAYNSPLHFGNGTRLTVT.

V usage is TRBV14 and J usage is TRBJ1-2, with D possibly being TRBD1 (6 bases). The germline gives CDR1 SGHDN, CDR2 FVKESK. The CDR3 consists of 14 residues. Trimming stripped 4 bases from V and 7 bases from J, with 16 bases between. CDR3 region: CASSPLQGLGGYTF. CDR3 nucleotide sequence: TGTGCCAGCAGCCCCCTACAGGGATTAGGTGGCTACACCTTC.

The gene calls are TRBV4-1 and TRBJ1-2; 8 nucleotides align to TRBD1. Germline V gene lookup returns CDR1 MGHRA and CDR2 YSYEKL. The CDR3 has 15 residues. Trimming at V came to 2 bases and at J to 3 bases, leaving 5 bases not matched to a gene. The CDR3 region is CASSQTSGGDYGYTF. For the CDR3, the DNA is TGCGCCAGCAGCCAAACTTCAGGGGGCGACTATGGCTACACCTTC.

A few counts support this clone. This chain connects TRBV7-2 to TRBJ2-3; weak D call: TRBD1 (6 bases). The V and J ends lost 5 bases and 5 bases respectively, with 11 bases between them. CDR3 length: 13 residues. Germline V CDR1 and CDR2: SGHTA, FQGNSA. Here the CDR3 DNA reads TGTGCCAGCAGCCCAGGGGCTAGAGATACGCAGTATTTT. Translated, it gives CASSPGARDTQYF.

J is TRBJ1-1 and V is TRBV28, with 8 bases that match TRBD1. V was pared by 5 bases and J by 3 bases, with 5 bases of the junction left unmatched. Germline loops: CDR1 MDHEN, CDR2 SYDVKM. The length of the CDR3 is 14 residues. CDR3 bases: TGTGCCAGCAGTGTGACAGGGGCTTACACTGAAGCTTTCTTT. Translating gives CASSVTGAYTEAFF.

The chain joins TRBV28 to TRBJ2-7; possibly TRBD1 or TRBD2 for D (5 bases each). V was shortened by 6 bases and J by 2 bases, with 17 bases between the two germline ends. CDR1 and CDR2 from the germline V gene are MDHEN and SYDVKM. The CDR3 totals 15 residues. Here the CDR3 DNA reads TGTGCCAGCAGGCTGAGGGGTTGGGGACCCTACGAGCAGTACTTC. Its translation is CASRLRGWGPYEQYF.

The chain joins TRBV28 to TRBJ1-5; TRBD1 aligns across 11 bases. This CDR3 is 17 amino acids long. The germline gives CDR1 MDHEN, CDR2 SYDVKM. Trimming took 5 bases from V and 1 from J; bases not matched to a gene: 7. CDR3 sequence reads: CASSRDRGSRSNQPQHF. The CDR3 DNA reads as TGTGCCAGCAGTAGGGACAGGGGGAGCAGGAGCAATCAGCCCCAGCATTTT.

This clone was recorded once. The V call is TRBV5-5, the J call TRBJ2-6; D ambiguous. The CDR3 sequence is 15 residues long. The germline V and J ends were trimmed by 0 bases and 4 bases, with 8 bases remaining between them. CDR1 and CDR2 (germline): SGHKS, YYEKEE (reference sequence). CDR3 sequence (DNA): TGTGCCAGCAGCTTGGGAGGCAGCGGGGCCAACGTCCTGACTTTC. Its protein is CASSLGGSGANVLTF.

CDR3 sequence: CASSVDRQSYEQYF. DNA of the CDR3: TGTGCCAGCAGCGTAGACCGTCAGAGCTACGAGCAGTACTTC. This sequence joins TRBV9 and TRBJ2-7; no clear D. This CDR3 contains 14 residues. The germline V and J ends were trimmed by 0 bases and 3 bases, with 10 bases remaining between them. Germline V CDR1 and CDR2: SGDLS, YYNGEE. Looking up the rest from reference TRBV9 and TRBJ2-7 gives the full variable domain: DSGVTQTPKHLITATGQRVTLRCSPRSGDLSVYWYQQSLDQGLQFLIQYYNGEERAKGNILERFSAQQFPDLHSELNLSSLELGDSALYFCASSVDRQSYEQYFGPGTRLTVT.

This rearrangement joins TRBV7-6 to TRBJ1-3, with D maybe TRBD1 (5 bases). Trimming stripped 1 base from V and 4 bases from J, with 14 bases between. Germline CDR1 and CDR2: SGHVS and FNYEAQ. This CDR3 comprises 16 residues. As DNA, the CDR3 is TGTGCCAGCAGCTTAGATCCCGGCAGGGCAGGAAACACCATATATTTT. Encoded protein: CASSLDPGRAGNTIYF.

This clone was counted a few times. In DNA, the CDR3 is TGTGCCTGGAGTGTACGAGGGGACTACTCTGGAAACACCATATATTTT. This encodes CAWSVRGDYSGNTIYF. The J gene is TRBJ1-3, the V gene TRBV30; a weak D match, TRBD1 (5 bases). The CDR3 consists of 16 residues. Trimming cost V 0 bases and J 0 bases, with 12 bases left between them. Germline assignment: CDR1 GTSNPN and CDR2 SVGIG (reference sequence).

CDR3 bases: TGTGCCAGCTCACCACGTGGGACAGGGGGATCCTACGAGCAGTACTTC. Amino acids: CASSPRGTGGSYEQYF. V and J are TRBV18 and TRBJ2-7, with 11 bases that match TRBD1. Germline trimming cut 1 base from V and 1 base from J; bases unmatched to any gene: 3. The CDR3 consists of 16 residues. The germline V gene has CDR1 KGHSH and CDR2 LQKENI. The full variable domain, completed using reference TRBV18 and TRBJ2-7, is NAGVMQNPRHLVRRRGQEARLRCSPMKGHSHVYWYRQLPEEGLKFMVYLQKENIIDESGMPKERFSAEFPKEGPSILRIQQVVRGDSAAYFCASSPRGTGGSYEQYFGPGTRLTVT.

This clone was observed once. The chain recombines TRBV29-1 with TRBJ2-1, with 13 bases that match TRBD2. V shed 5 bases and J 8 bases; nucleotides not matched to a gene: 9. Germline V CDR1 and CDR2: SQVTM, ANQGSEA. The CDR3 runs to 15 residues. The CDR3: CSVLRLAGGPDEQFF. The CDR3 bases are TGCAGCGTTCTCAGACTAGCGGGGGGCCCGGATGAGCAGTTCTTC.

The J gene is TRBJ1-1, the V gene TRBV18, with D maybe TRBD1 (6 bases). Trimming removed 4 bases at V and 3 bases at J, with 12 bases between. CDR3 length: 14 residues. From germline, CDR1 is KGHSH and CDR2 LQKENI. The CDR3 region has the DNA TGTGCCAGCTCACTTACCCCAGGGGACACTGAAGCTTTCTTT. This sequence encodes CASSLTPGDTEAFF.

The chain joins TRBV28 to TRBJ2-7, with a weak D call TRBD1 (5 bases). V lost 2 bases to trimming and J lost 5 bases, with 7 bases between them. Germline V gives CDR1 MDHEN, CDR2 SYDVKM. The CDR3 contains 12 residues. The CDR3 DNA follows: TGTGCCAGCAGTTTAGGCAGGGACGAGCAGTACTTC. It yields the protein CASSLGRDEQYF.

V gene TRBV28 combines with J gene TRBJ2-2, with 10 positions matching TRBD1. The CDR3 spans 15 residues. J gave up 2 bases and V 6 bases, and 3 bases lay outside the gene matches. Germline values: CDR1 MDHEN, CDR2 SYDVKM. The CDR3 coding sequence is TGTGCCAGCAGGCGACAGGGGGCAAACACCGGGGAGCTGTTTTTT. Its protein product is CASRRQGANTGELFF.

The J gene is TRBJ2-7, the V gene TRBV4-1, with no clear D. Trimming cost V 4 bases and J 2 bases, with 9 bases left between them. CDR3 length: 13 residues. Germline values: CDR1 MGHRA, CDR2 YSYEKL. The CDR3 loop is CASSPVVPYEQYF. The DNA of the CDR3 is TGCGCCAGCAGCCCCGTAGTTCCCTACGAGCAGTACTTC.

The chain joins TRBV4-3 to TRBJ1-3; D gene uncertain. The CDR3 totals 15 residues. V was pared by 1 base and J by 2 bases, with 9 bases between. In germline, CDR1 is LGHNA, CDR2 YSLEER. The CDR3 region is CASSQVHNTGNTIYF. DNA for the CDR3: TGCGCCAGCAGCCAAGTTCATAACACTGGAAACACCATATATTTT.

This sequence joins TRBV2 and TRBJ2-5, with D possibly matching TRBD1 (6 bases). The CDR3 runs 13 residues. Germline V gene lookup returns CDR1 SNHLY and CDR2 FYNNEI. V was shortened by 6 bases and J by 5 bases, with 13 bases between the two germline ends. CDR3 region: CASSPQGRETQYF. In DNA form, the CDR3 reads TGTGCCAGCAGCCCCCAGGGGCGTGAGACCCAGTACTTC. Full variable domain (rest looked up from reference TRBV2 and TRBJ2-5): EPEVTQTPSHQVTQMGQEVILRCVPISNHLYFYWYRQILGQKVEFLVSFYNNEISEKSEIFDDQFSVERPDGSNFTLKIRSTKLEDSAMYFCASSPQGRETQYFGPGTRLLVL.